This passage covers 32 T cell receptor beta chains from one sample sequenced in a study of blood T cells in healthy people across ages. Primers used in a second PCR of about 7 to 12 cycles were a sample-barcoded 5' primer and a J-beta primer mix. Using its own MiXCR run on the 5' RACE reads, TCRdb lists one record per CDR3 protein. The data show more than 500,000 distinct CDR3 sequences, with 27% seen just once and 3% to 4% held by the top ten. The same specimen was also included in a second study, on T cells of mothers and their children.

The sequenced sample was blood. The source is a boy younger than 10 in good health.

The chain's CDR3 is CAIRGQGASKNTEAFF. CDR3 DNA sequence: TGTGCCATCAGGGGACAGGGGGCGAGTAAGAACACTGAAGCTTTCTTT. The gene calls are TRBV10-3 and TRBJ1-1; TRBD1 aligns across 12 bases. The CDR3 loop spans 16 amino acids. Germline CDR1 reads ENHRY; CDR2 reads SYGVKD. After removal of 6 bases from V and 1 base from J, the junction contained 6 bases not matched to a gene.

This chain uses TRBV11-2 with TRBJ1-2, with D unclear. Per the germline V gene, CDR1 is SGHAT and CDR2 is FQNNGV. The V and J ends lost 5 bases and 8 bases respectively, with 12 bases between them. The CDR3 totals 12 residues. CDR3 nucleotides: TGTGCCAGCAGCCCAAGGGCGGTCGGCTACACCTTC. It yields the protein CASSPRAVGYTF.

V and J are TRBV12-3 or TRBV12-4 and TRBJ2-7; D is uncertain. The ends were cut back, 2 bases at V and 2 bases at J, with 10 bases in the middle. The CDR3 consists of 14 residues. CDR3 sequence (DNA): TGTGCCAGCAGTTTACAAGGGCCTCCCTACGAGCAGTACTTC. Translated, it gives CASSLQGPPYEQYF.

This clonotype was detected a few times. This chain joins TRBV6-5 and TRBJ2-2; 10 bases align to TRBD2. Looked up from germline, CDR1 is MNHEY and CDR2 is SVGAGI. The CDR3 has 20 residues. After removal of 0 bases from V and 4 bases from J, the junction contained 14 bases not matched to a gene. Here the CDR3 reads CASSYSKLAGRPRLTGELFF. The CDR3 coding sequence is TGTGCCAGCAGTTACTCGAAACTAGCGGGACGCCCGAGGCTCACCGGGGAGCTGTTTTTT.

Comment on this clonotype: The germline gene is not matched at one end of the junction; a read error may be the cause. The V and J genes are TRBV28 and TRBJ2-1; possibly TRBD1 for D (6 bases). The CDR3 has 15 residues. CDR1 MDHEN and CDR2 SYDVKM come from the germline V gene. The CDR3 region is CTSSLTGTPYNEQFF. The CDR3 DNA is TGTACCAGCAGTTTAACTGGGACACCTTACAATGAGCAGTTCTTC.

The chain has TRBV7-8 and TRBJ2-2, with 9 bases lining up with TRBD2. Germline V gives CDR1 SGHVS, CDR2 FQNEAQ. The CDR3 loop spans 17 amino acids. With V trimmed by 2 bases and J by 3 bases, 7 bases remained unmatched. The CDR3 sequence: CASSLYVAGVYTGELFF. DNA for the CDR3: TGTGCCAGCAGCTTATACGTAGCGGGAGTTTACACCGGGGAGCTGTTTTTT. Complete variable domain (other parts from reference TRBV7-8 and TRBJ2-2): GAGVSQSPRYKVAKRGQDVALRCDPISGHVSLFWYQQALGQGPEFLTYFQNEAQLDKSGLPSDRFFAERPEGSVSTLKIQRTQQEDSAVYLCASSLYVAGVYTGELFFGEGSRLTVL.

This clonotype was seen a handful of times. The gene calls are TRBV25-1 and TRBJ2-5; TRBD1 might be the D (5 bases). The CDR3 runs to 15 residues. The V end was cut by 2 bases, the J end by 4 bases, with 14 bases between. CDR1 and CDR2 (germline): MGHDK, SYGVNS. CDR3: CASSELLGRVETQYF. The CDR3 region has the DNA TGTGCCAGCAGTGAACTGTTAGGCAGGGTAGAGACCCAGTACTTC.

This chain uses TRBV4-2 with TRBJ1-1, with 7 bases matching TRBD1. The CDR3 totals 18 residues. With 4 bases clipped from V and 0 bases from J, the junction kept 14 bases outside the gene matches. CDR1 LGHNA and CDR2 YNFKEQ come from the germline V gene. The CDR3: CASSPTGQGGPMNTEAFF. CDR3 DNA: TGTGCCAGCAGCCCCACTGGGCAGGGGGGCCCCATGAACACTGAAGCTTTCTTT.

The rearrangement uses TRBV3-1 and TRBJ2-7; D is ambiguous. The CDR3 is made up of 13 amino acids. CDR1 LGHDT and CDR2 YNNKEL come from the germline V gene (reference sequence). V lost 2 bases and J 4 bases, leaving 9 bases between the germline ends. The CDR3 protein is CASSQKAAYEQYF. The CDR3 coding sequence is TGTGCCAGCAGCCAAAAGGCCGCTTACGAGCAGTACTTC.

This clonotype was detected only a few times. This chain's CDR3 is CASSRTGQGGTEQYF. CDR3 bases: TGTGCCAGCAGCCGTACAGGACAGGGTGGAACGGAGCAGTACTTC. The rearrangement joins TRBV7-9 to TRBJ2-7, with TRBD1 matching over 8 bases. This CDR3 comprises 15 residues. Germline V gives CDR1 SEHNR, CDR2 FQNEAQ (reference sequence). J lost 7 bases, V lost 5 bases, and 13 bases had no gene match.

This clonotype appeared many times. The gene calls are TRBV5-1 and TRBJ2-1; D is ambiguous. CDR1 SGHRS and CDR2 YFSETQ come from the germline V gene. This CDR3 spans 12 amino acids. V was shortened by 0 bases and J by 7 bases, with 5 bases between the two germline ends. CDR3 residues: CASSLVFNEQFF. The CDR3, as DNA: TGCGCCAGCAGCTTGGTGTTTAATGAGCAGTTCTTC.

Many counts were recorded for this clonotype. The chain joins TRBV20-1 to TRBJ2-5, with D perhaps matching TRBD1 or TRBD2 (5 bases each). CDR3 size: 11 residues. Between the trimmed V and J ends, which lost 1 base and 9 bases, there was a span of 9 bases. Germline loops: CDR1 DFQATT, CDR2 SNEGSKA (reference sequence). CDR3: CSARGGTSQYF. CDR3 sequence (DNA): TGCAGTGCTAGAGGGGGGACGTCCCAGTACTTC.

The chain employs TRBV3-1 and TRBJ2-5; D remains unclear. CDR1 and CDR2 from the germline V gene are LGHDT and YNNKEL (reference sequence). The CDR3 has 13 residues. V was cut by 1 base and J by 9 bases, with 12 bases left in between. The CDR3 bases are TGTGCCAGCAGCCAAGGGCTGGAACGGCCCCAGTACTTC. Protein: CASSQGLERPQYF.

The CDR3 sequence: CASRGAKNIQYF. The CDR3 DNA sequence: TGTGCCAGCCGTGGGGCCAAAAACATTCAGTACTTC. This chain links TRBV28 with TRBJ2-4; D not resolved. This CDR3 is 12 amino acids long. V lost 8 bases and J 1 base, leaving 6 bases between the germline ends. Germline V gives CDR1 MDHEN, CDR2 SYDVKM. The full variable domain, in which reference TRBV28 and TRBJ2-4 provide the parts outside the CDR3, is DVKVTQSSRYLVKRTGEKVFLECVQDMDHENMFWYRQDPGLGLRLIYFSYDVKMKEKGDIPEGYSVSREKKERFSLILESASTNQTSMYLCASRGAKNIQYFGAGTRLSVL.

This chain links TRBV18 with TRBJ1-2, with TRBD1 matching over 9 bases. This CDR3 spans 16 amino acids. Unmatched junction bases numbered 8, after V lost 2 bases and J lost 4 bases. Germline V CDR1 and CDR2: KGHSH, LQKENI. The CDR3 spells CASSPVSGQGSYGYTF. CDR3 nucleotide sequence: TGTGCCAGCTCACCAGTCTCAGGACAGGGGTCCTATGGCTACACCTTC. Together with reference TRBV18 and TRBJ1-2, the CDR3 gives the full variable domain: NAGVMQNPRHLVRRRGQEARLRCSPMKGHSHVYWYRQLPEEGLKFMVYLQKENIIDESGMPKERFSAEFPKEGPSILRIQQVVRGDSAAYFCASSPVSGQGSYGYTFGSGTRLTVV.

The V call is TRBV21-1, the J call TRBJ2-3; the table assigns TRBD2, which was not confirmed against the DNA. TRBV21-1 is deemed a pseudogene. The CDR3 is 15 residues long. The CDR3 loop is CASSRGGSLTDTQYF. CDR3 sequence (DNA): TGTGCCAGCAGTAGAGGTGGGAGCCTCACAGATACGCAGTATTTT.

The chain uses TRBV7-9 and TRBJ2-4, with D tentatively TRBD1 (7 bases). The germline V and J ends were trimmed by 1 base and 7 bases, with 11 bases remaining between them. This CDR3 has 14 residues. CDR1 and CDR2 (germline): SEHNR, FQNEAQ (reference sequence). CDR3: CASSLDAGGNIQYF. The CDR3 DNA is TGTGCCAGCAGCTTAGATGCAGGGGGGAACATTCAGTACTTC.

The genes are TRBV6-5 and TRBJ1-2; D is possibly TRBD1 (6 bases). Germline CDR1 and CDR2: MNHEY and SVGAGI. The CDR3 has 15 residues. Trimming removed 6 bases from V and 1 base from J, with 15 bases in between. The CDR3 protein is CASRTWTVDNYGYTF. CDR3 in DNA: TGTGCCAGCAGGACCTGGACAGTCGATAACTATGGCTACACCTTC.

The chain has TRBV7-9 and TRBJ1-4, with D unclear. CDR3 length: 15 amino acids. V was trimmed by 5 bases and J by 3 bases, leaving 13 bases between them. Germline V gene data show CDR1 as SEHNR and CDR2 as FQNEAQ (reference sequence). The CDR3 region is CASSVSDGPNEKLFF. The CDR3 DNA follows: TGTGCCAGCAGCGTCTCGGACGGTCCTAATGAAAAACTGTTTTTT.

This clonotype was detected a few times. The rearrangement uses TRBV6-2 or TRBV6-3 and TRBJ1-6; D is undetermined. Germline values: CDR1 MNHEY, CDR2 SVGEGT. V was cut by 8 bases and J by 3 bases, with 11 bases left in between. The CDR3 contains 14 residues. Here the CDR3 reads CASFSGFYNSPLHF. CDR3 DNA sequence: TGTGCCAGCTTTTCGGGTTTCTATAATTCACCCCTCCACTTT.

CDR3 bases: TGTGCCAGCAGCCGACTATGGGCGCGGGGGGGTTCCTACGAGCAGTACTTC. Translation gives CASSRLWARGGSYEQYF. The chain couples TRBV7-6 to TRBJ2-7, with 9 nucleotides matching TRBD2. This CDR3 contains 17 residues. V dropped 5 bases and J dropped 1; count of bases not matched to a gene: 12. Germline loops: CDR1 SGHVS, CDR2 FNYEAQ.

This clonotype was seen more than once but under ten times. The J gene is TRBJ2-3, the V gene TRBV4-2; 7 bases align to TRBD1. Germline CDR1 is LGHNA and CDR2 is YNFKEQ. The V gene end was trimmed by 0 bases and the J gene end by 7 bases; junction bases not matched to a gene: 4. There are 14 residues in the CDR3. DNA of the CDR3: TGTGCCAGCAGCCAAGATCCGGGACAGAATACGCAGTATTTT. This sequence encodes CASSQDPGQNTQYF.

The chain's CDR3 is CASRPGTARSTDTQYF. The CDR3 nucleotides are TGTGCCAGCAGGCCCGGGACAGCAAGAAGCACAGATACGCAGTATTTT. This rearrangement joins TRBV27 to TRBJ2-3, with 7 nucleotides matching TRBD1. V dropped 6 bases and J dropped 0; count of bases not matched to a gene: 9. Per germline, CDR1 MNHEY and CDR2 SMNVEV (reference sequence). This CDR3 has 16 residues.

In this sample, this clonotype turned up once. The chain has TRBV30 and TRBJ1-4; D call uncertain. The CDR3 contains 13 residues. V was cut by 2 bases and J by 7 bases, with 11 bases left in between. Germline-derived CDR1 and CDR2 are GTSNPN and SVGIG (reference sequence). The CDR3 loop reads CAWSLNLGEKLFF. The CDR3 DNA sequence: TGTGCCTGGAGTCTGAATCTGGGTGAAAAACTGTTTTTT.

This clonotype showed up many times. The rearrangement uses TRBV12-3 or TRBV12-4 and TRBJ2-5; 7 bases align to TRBD2. The V and J ends lost 5 bases and 2 bases, in that order; junction bases with no gene match: 5. The CDR3 runs to 14 residues. The CDR3: CASSLGLPQETQYF. CDR3 DNA sequence: TGTGCCAGCAGTCTGGGACTACCTCAAGAGACCCAGTACTTC.

A few counts support this clonotype. The V call is TRBV9, the J call TRBJ1-1; D is ambiguous. The CDR3 is 14 amino acids. Germline CDR1 reads SGDLS; CDR2 reads YYNGEE. Trimming pared 0 bases from V and 1 base from J, leaving 7 bases between. The CDR3 spells CASSVVPENTEAFF. The CDR3 region has the DNA TGTGCCAGCAGCGTAGTACCTGAGAACACTGAAGCTTTCTTT.

V and J are TRBV12-3 or TRBV12-4 and TRBJ2-5, with D uncertain. The last part of the DNA fits TRBJ2-7 better; the J call may be wrong. The CDR3 contains 14 residues. The CDR3 bases are TGTGCCAGCAGTCTGGGCCATTCCAGCTACGAGCAGTACTTC. Amino acid sequence: CASSLGHSSYEQYF.

The genes are TRBV2 and TRBJ2-5; D tentatively reads TRBD1 or TRBD2 (6 bases each). From germline, CDR1 is SNHLY and CDR2 FYNNEI. The CDR3 runs 13 residues. The V end lost 3 bases, the J end lost 9 bases, and 14 bases lay between the germline ends. In nucleotides, the CDR3 is TGTGCCAGCAGTGAGGGGGGCAAGCTACCCCAGTACTTC. This encodes CASSEGGKLPQYF.

This chain's CDR3 is CASSLYWRSRQETQYF. The CDR3 DNA follows: TGCGCCAGCAGCTTGTACTGGCGTAGTAGGCAAGAGACCCAGTACTTC. The chain recombines TRBV5-1 with TRBJ2-5; no clear D. CDR3 size: 16 residues. Trimming pared 1 base from V and 2 bases from J, leaving 15 bases between. CDR1 SGHRS and CDR2 YFSETQ come from the germline V gene.

This clonotype was observed a few times. J is TRBJ2-5 and V is TRBV10-3; the match to TRBD1 covers 9 bases. Germline-derived CDR1 and CDR2 are ENHRY and SYGVKD. CDR3 size: 17 residues. The junction had 13 bases not matched to a gene; V was cut back by 3 bases and J by 5 bases. The CDR3 protein is CAISDRTRTGEGETQYF. DNA for the CDR3: TGTGCCATCAGTGACCGGACGAGGACAGGGGAGGGGGAGACCCAGTACTTC.

This clonotype was seen a few times. The V gene is TRBV11-2, the J gene TRBJ2-6; TRBD1 or TRBD2 may be the D gene (5 bases each). This CDR3 comprises 16 residues. Between the trimmed V and J ends, which lost 4 bases and 4 bases, there was a span of 14 bases. The germline gives CDR1 SGHAT, CDR2 FQNNGV. This CDR3 is CASSSVGGTGANVLTF. Written as DNA, the CDR3 is TGTGCCAGCAGCTCAGTAGGTGGGACCGGGGCCAACGTCCTGACTTTC.

This clonotype turned up a few times. The chain links TRBV20-1 to TRBJ2-5; TRBD2 matches 10 bases. The CDR3 runs 19 residues. V lost 2 bases to trimming and J lost 2 bases; unmatched junction nucleotides: 17. From germline, CDR1 is DFQATT and CDR2 SNEGSKA (reference sequence). As DNA, the CDR3 is TGCAGTGCTAGAAGGGTGACGGGACTAGCGAATGCGGGTCAAGAGACCCAGTACTTC. Translating it yields CSARRVTGLANAGQETQYF.